The 5 T cell receptor beta chains in this list originate from one sample, sequenced in a study. TCRdb reanalysed the 5' RACE reads using MiXCR and keeps one entry per CDR3 protein. The sample contains tens of thousands of distinct CDR3 sequences, roughly 21% of which appear only once. Tregs were sorted as CD4+CD25+CD127-/low cells. Sample: Tregs sorted from blood. The receptors were gathered from a female donor with breast cancer.

The V gene is TRBV20-1, the J gene TRBJ2-1; TRBD2 aligns across 7 bases. In germline, CDR1 is DFQATT, CDR2 SNEGSKA (reference sequence). Germline trimming cut 1 base from V and 2 bases from J; bases unmatched to any gene: 11. The CDR3 has 17 amino acids. CDR3 bases: TGCAGTGCTAGAGGGGACCTGGAGCGGGGAACCTACAATGAGCAGTTCTTC. It specifies CSARGDLERGTYNEQFF.

This rearrangement joins TRBV6-6 to TRBJ2-2; D remains ambiguous. Germline assignment: CDR1 MNHNY and CDR2 SVGAGI (reference sequence). V dropped 4 bases and J dropped 5 bases, with 8 bases sitting between them. The CDR3 is 13 amino acids. CDR3 nucleotides: TGTGCCAGCAGTTCTAGGGATACCGGGGAGCTGTTTTTT. It translates to CASSSRDTGELFF.

Turning to this clonotype: A much larger clone lies one base from this, so it may be a read error. The J gene is TRBJ1-1, the V gene TRBV12-3 or TRBV12-4; 7 bases are a match to TRBD1. CDR3 length: 15 amino acids. The CDR3 DNA reads TGTGCCAGCAGTTTCCCGGGACAGCAGAACGCTGAAGCTTTCTTT. It yields the protein CASSFPGQQNAEAFF.

Many counts were recorded for this clonotype. The rearrangement joins TRBV7-3 to TRBJ2-1; D may correspond to TRBD1 or TRBD2 (5 bases each). V gave up 0 bases and J gave up 10 bases, with 22 bases separating them. Germline values: CDR1 SGHTA, CDR2 FQGTGA. The CDR3 totals 17 residues. The CDR3 nucleotides are TGTGCCAGCAGCTTAACATGGACCGGGACCCCTGGGCAGGAGCAGTTCTTC. Protein product: CASSLTWTGTPGQEQFF. The variable domain in full, with the rest retrieved from reference TRBV7-3 and TRBJ2-1, is GAGVSQTPSNKVTEKGKYVELRCDPISGHTALYWYRQSLGQGPEFLIYFQGTGAADDSGLPNDRFFAVRPEGSVSTLKIQRTERGDSAVYLCASSLTWTGTPGQEQFFGPGTRLTVL.

In nucleotides, the CDR3 is TGTGCCAGCAGCTTAGCGCCCGGGAGCCACGAGCAGTACTTC. It yields the protein CASSLAPGSHEQYF. The V gene is TRBV7-2, the J gene TRBJ2-7; TRBD2 is a possible D gene (6 bases). With 0 bases removed from V and 5 bases from J, the gap between germline ends came to 11 bases. Germline V gene sequence: CDR1 SGHTA, CDR2 FQGNSA. This CDR3 comprises 14 residues.